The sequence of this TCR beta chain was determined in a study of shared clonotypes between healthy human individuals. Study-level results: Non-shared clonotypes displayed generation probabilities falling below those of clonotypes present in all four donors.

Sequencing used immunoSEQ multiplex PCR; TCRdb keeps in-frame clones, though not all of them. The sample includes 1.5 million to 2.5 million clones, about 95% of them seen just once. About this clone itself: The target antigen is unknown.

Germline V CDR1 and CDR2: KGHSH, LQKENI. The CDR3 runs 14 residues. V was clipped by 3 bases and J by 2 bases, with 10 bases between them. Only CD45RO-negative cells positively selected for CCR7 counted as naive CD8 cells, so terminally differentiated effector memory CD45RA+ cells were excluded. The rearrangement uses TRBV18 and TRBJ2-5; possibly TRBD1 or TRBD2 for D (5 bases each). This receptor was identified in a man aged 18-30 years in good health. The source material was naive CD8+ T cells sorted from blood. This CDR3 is CASSPGELQETQYF. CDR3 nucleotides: TGTGCCAGCTCACCGGGGGAGCTACAAGAGACCCAGTACTTC.